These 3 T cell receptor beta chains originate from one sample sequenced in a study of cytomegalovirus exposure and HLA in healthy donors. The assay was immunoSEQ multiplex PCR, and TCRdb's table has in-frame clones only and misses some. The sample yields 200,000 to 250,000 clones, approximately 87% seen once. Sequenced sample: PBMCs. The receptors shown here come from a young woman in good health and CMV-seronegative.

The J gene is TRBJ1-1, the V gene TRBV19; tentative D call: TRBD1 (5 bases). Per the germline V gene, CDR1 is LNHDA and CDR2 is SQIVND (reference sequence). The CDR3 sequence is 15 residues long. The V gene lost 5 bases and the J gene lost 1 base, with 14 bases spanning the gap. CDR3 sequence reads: CASSVPGLSNTEAFF. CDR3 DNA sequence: TGTGCCAGTAGTGTCCCGGGACTCTCGAACACTGAAGCTTTCTTT.

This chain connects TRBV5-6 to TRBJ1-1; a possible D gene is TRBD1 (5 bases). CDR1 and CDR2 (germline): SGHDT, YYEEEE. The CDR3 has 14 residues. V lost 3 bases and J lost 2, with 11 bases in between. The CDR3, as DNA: TGTGCCAGCAGCTGGGGGGTAGGAAACACTGAAGCTTTCTTT. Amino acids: CASSWGVGNTEAFF. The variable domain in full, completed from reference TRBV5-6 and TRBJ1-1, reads DAGVTQSPTHLIKTRGQQVTLRCSPKSGHDTVSWYQQALGQGPQFIFQYYEEEERQRGNFPDRFSGHQFPNYSSELNVNALLLGDSALYLCASSWGVGNTEAFFGQGTRLTVV.

The CDR3 here is CASSQDRVSGANVLTF. CDR3 coding DNA: TGCGCCAGCAGCCAAGACAGGGTGTCTGGGGCCAACGTCCTGACTTTC. The V gene is TRBV4-1, the J gene TRBJ2-6, with a weak D call TRBD1 (5 bases). The CDR3 runs to 16 residues. Between the trimmed V and J ends, which lost 0 bases and 1 base, there was a span of 7 bases. Looked up from germline, CDR1 is MGHRA and CDR2 is YSYEKL.